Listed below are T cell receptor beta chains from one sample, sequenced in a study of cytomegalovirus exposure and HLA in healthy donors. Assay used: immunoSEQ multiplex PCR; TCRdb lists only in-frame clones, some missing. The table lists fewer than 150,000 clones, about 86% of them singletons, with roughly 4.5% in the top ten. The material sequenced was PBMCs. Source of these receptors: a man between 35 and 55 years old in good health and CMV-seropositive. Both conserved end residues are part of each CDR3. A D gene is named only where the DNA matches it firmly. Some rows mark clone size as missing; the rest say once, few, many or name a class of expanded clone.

CDR3nt: TGTGCCAGCTCACCCCCGGGACTAGCGGGCCAAGAGACCCAGTACTTC; CDR3aa: CASSPPGLAGQETQYF; abundance: NA; d_gene: TRBD2; j_gene: TRBJ2-5; v_gene: TRBV18
CDR3nt: TGTGCCAGCTCACCAGCACAGGGCGACAGGGCCAAGGGGCAGTTCTTC; CDR3aa: CASSPAQGDRAKGQFF; abundance: NA; d_gene: TRBD1; j_gene: TRBJ2-1; v_gene: TRBV18
CDR3nt: TGTGCCAGCAGTTTCTCTTTGATACCGGGACAGAACTATGGCTACACCTTC; CDR3aa: CASSFSLIPGQNYGYTF; abundance: once; d_gene: TRBD1; j_gene: TRBJ1-2; v_gene: TRBV27
CDR3nt: TGTGCCGGACAGGGGGAAACTGAAGCTTTCTTT; CDR3aa: CAGQGETEAFF; abundance: NA; d_gene: TRBD1; j_gene: TRBJ1-1; v_gene: TRBV2
CDR3nt: TGTGCCAGCAGCCGGACGGGACAAAGAAACACCATATATTTT; CDR3aa: CASSRTGQRNTIYF; abundance: NA; d_gene: NA; j_gene: TRBJ1-3; v_gene: TRBV11-2
CDR3nt: TGTGCCAGTAGTATAGATCAGGAGGGGGAGACCCAGTACTTC; CDR3aa: CASSIDQEGETQYF; abundance: few; d_gene: NA; j_gene: TRBJ2-5; v_gene: TRBV19
CDR3nt: TGCGCCAGCAGCTTGGCTTCGGCTGTCGGGGTTGGGAACGAGCAGTACTTC; CDR3aa: CASSLASAVGVGNEQYF; abundance: NA; d_gene: NA; j_gene: TRBJ2-7; v_gene: TRBV5-1
CDR3nt: TGCGCCAGTCAACCTTCCCACAGGGGCAGGGAAGAGACCCAGTACTTC; CDR3aa: CASQPSHRGREETQYF; abundance: NA; d_gene: TRBD1; j_gene: TRBJ2-5; v_gene: TRBV5-1
CDR3nt: TGTGCCAGCAGCCCTGTCGAATCGAGTGGCTACACCTTC; CDR3aa: CASSPVESSGYTF; abundance: NA; d_gene: NA; j_gene: TRBJ1-2; v_gene: TRBV7-2
CDR3nt: TGTGCCAGCAGGGTCAGGGGCACCGGGGAGCTGTTTTTT; CDR3aa: CASRVRGTGELFF; abundance: NA; d_gene: NA; j_gene: TRBJ2-2; v_gene: TRBV2
CDR3nt: TGCGCCAGCAGCTTGGGGGGGGAAGACTACGAGCAGTACTTC; CDR3aa: CASSLGGEDYEQYF; abundance: NA; d_gene: NA; j_gene: TRBJ2-7; v_gene: TRBV5-1
CDR3nt: TGTGCCAGCAGCCTTTACGACAGGGAGGACACTGAAGCTTTCTTT; CDR3aa: CASSLYDREDTEAFF; abundance: NA; d_gene: TRBD1; j_gene: TRBJ1-1; v_gene: TRBV5-6
CDR3nt: TGCGCCAGCAGCTTGGCAGTTGGCGGGGAGCTGTTTTTT; CDR3aa: CASSLAVGGELFF; abundance: NA; d_gene: NA; j_gene: TRBJ2-2; v_gene: TRBV5-1
CDR3nt: TGTGCCAGCTGGATTCGGGGTGGACTGTTTTTT; CDR3aa: CASWIRGGLFF; abundance: NA; d_gene: NA; j_gene: TRBJ1-4; v_gene: TRBV6-1
CDR3nt: TGTGCCAGCAGCCGCGGGGGGGGGCTCTACAATGAGCAGTTCTTC; CDR3aa: CASSRGGGLYNEQFF; abundance: NA; d_gene: TRBD2; j_gene: TRBJ2-1; v_gene: TRBV5-4
CDR3nt: TGTGCCAGCAGCTTACAGCAGAGCACAGATACGCAGTATTTT; CDR3aa: CASSLQQSTDTQYF; abundance: once; d_gene: NA; j_gene: TRBJ2-3; v_gene: TRBV5-4
CDR3nt: TGTGCCAGCAGCGCATCACCTCGGACTAGCGGGATGAATGAGCAGTTCTTC; CDR3aa: CASSASPRTSGMNEQFF; abundance: NA; d_gene: TRBD2; j_gene: TRBJ2-1; v_gene: TRBV7-8
CDR3nt: TGTGCCAGCAGAATCGACAGGGGGCTGTCGAACATTCAGTACTTC; CDR3aa: CASRIDRGLSNIQYF; abundance: NA; d_gene: TRBD1; j_gene: TRBJ2-4; v_gene: TRBV6-5
CDR3nt: TGTGCCGCCACAGGGGCCAAGGAGAAGCAGTACTTC; CDR3aa: CAATGAKEKQYF; abundance: NA; d_gene: TRBD1; j_gene: TRBJ2-7; v_gene: TRBV30
CDR3nt: TGTGCCAGCAGTTACAGGGGGGGTAATGAAAAACTGTTTTTT; CDR3aa: CASSYRGGNEKLFF; abundance: NA; d_gene: TRBD1; j_gene: TRBJ1-4; v_gene: TRBV2
CDR3nt: TGTGCCAGCAGCCCCCGGACAACCTCTTTCTCCTACGAGCAGTACTTC; CDR3aa: CASSPRTTSFSYEQYF; abundance: NA; d_gene: NA; j_gene: TRBJ2-7; v_gene: TRBV7-2
CDR3nt: TGTGCCAGCAGCTTGGCGGTCGGGGGCGGGAGCCTGAACACCGGGGAGCTGTTTTTT; CDR3aa: CASSLAVGGGSLNTGELFF; abundance: NA; d_gene: NA; j_gene: TRBJ2-2; v_gene: TRBV5-6
CDR3nt: TGTGCCATCAGGCCGGGGGTTGGAGAGACCCAGTACTTC; CDR3aa: CAIRPGVGETQYF; abundance: NA; d_gene: NA; j_gene: TRBJ2-5; v_gene: TRBV10-3
CDR3nt: TGTGCCAGCTCACCACCGAACAGGATCGGAGAGACCCAGTACTTC; CDR3aa: CASSPPNRIGETQYF; abundance: NA; d_gene: NA; j_gene: TRBJ2-5; v_gene: TRBV18
CDR3nt: TGTGCCAGCTCACCGGCCGACAGGGGTATACCCTACGAGCAGTACTTC; CDR3aa: CASSPADRGIPYEQYF; abundance: NA; d_gene: TRBD1; j_gene: TRBJ2-7; v_gene: TRBV18
CDR3nt: TGTGCCAGCAGTACTCAGGGGGCGCGGGAGCAGTACTTC; CDR3aa: CASSTQGAREQYF; abundance: NA; d_gene: NA; j_gene: TRBJ2-5; v_gene: TRBV7-2
CDR3nt: TGTGCCAGCAGCCCATCCGGACAGGGATTGTCCTACGAGCAGTACTTC; CDR3aa: CASSPSGQGLSYEQYF; abundance: NA; d_gene: TRBD1; j_gene: TRBJ2-7; v_gene: TRBV7-8
CDR3nt: TGTGCCAGCAGCTTACGTGGGGCCCAGGGCTACACCTTC; CDR3aa: CASSLRGAQGYTF; abundance: NA; d_gene: NA; j_gene: TRBJ1-2; v_gene: TRBV7-9
CDR3nt: TGTGCCACCAGCAGGGAAACTACTAGCGGGAGGGCTGGGGAGCAGTTCTTC; CDR3aa: CATSRETTSGRAGEQFF; abundance: NA; d_gene: TRBD2; j_gene: TRBJ2-1; v_gene: TRBV15
CDR3nt: TGTGCCTGGGCGTGGGCGTCCTATAATTCACCCCTCCACTTT; CDR3aa: CAWAWASYNSPLHF; abundance: few; d_gene: NA; j_gene: TRBJ1-6; v_gene: TRBV30
CDR3nt: TGTGCCAGCAGCCCTCGCGAGCAGTACTTC; CDR3aa: CASSPREQYF; abundance: NA; d_gene: NA; j_gene: TRBJ2-7; v_gene: TRBV5-6
CDR3nt: TGCGCCAGCAGCCAAGACGGACAGATAAATCAGCCCCAGCATTTT; CDR3aa: CASSQDGQINQPQHF; abundance: NA; d_gene: NA; j_gene: TRBJ1-5; v_gene: TRBV4-1
CDR3nt: TGTGCCAGCAGCGGGGACACTGAAGCTTTCTTT; CDR3aa: CASSGDTEAFF; abundance: NA; d_gene: NA; j_gene: TRBJ1-1; v_gene: TRBV6-6
CDR3nt: TGTGCCAGCAGCCCAGGACTCTTGTCCTATGGCTACACCTTC; CDR3aa: CASSPGLLSYGYTF; abundance: NA; d_gene: NA; j_gene: TRBJ1-2; v_gene: TRBV7-6
CDR3nt: TGCGCCAGCAGCTTGGAGGGTGCGGGTGGTGAGACCCAGTACTTC; CDR3aa: CASSLEGAGGETQYF; abundance: NA; d_gene: NA; j_gene: TRBJ2-5; v_gene: TRBV5-1
CDR3nt: TGTGCCAGCAGCAAAGAAGGGGACAGGACGATAGATACGCAGTATTTT; CDR3aa: CASSKEGDRTIDTQYF; abundance: NA; d_gene: NA; j_gene: TRBJ2-3; v_gene: TRBV21-1
CDR3nt: TGTGCCAGCAGTGATAGGGGTTGGAATGAAAAACTGTTTTTT; CDR3aa: CASSDRGWNEKLFF; abundance: NA; d_gene: NA; j_gene: TRBJ1-4; v_gene: TRBV6-5
CDR3nt: TGTGCCAGCAGCACGCAGGGGTCCCTGAACACTGAAGCTTTCTTT; CDR3aa: CASSTQGSLNTEAFF; abundance: NA; d_gene: NA; j_gene: TRBJ1-1; v_gene: TRBV5-4